The sequence of this T cell receptor (beta chain) was determined in a study of cytomegalovirus exposure and HLA in healthy donors. Regarding the study as a whole: In a later analysis, at a false discovery rate of 0.05, about 16,000 TCR beta sequences matched HLA alleles. According to an earlier analysis, most TCR beta V segments yielded productive rearrangements about 90% or about 30% of the time.

Primers included in the PCR were 60 Vbeta and 13 Jbeta primers. Data came from immunoSEQ multiplex PCR; TCRdb stores just in-frame clones and leaves some out. The profile covers 150,000 to 200,000 clones, with over 65% appearing a single time and about 2.4% taken by the ten largest. Comment on this clone: The antigen is not known.

The TCR sequence derives from a man between 60 and 75 years old in good health and CMV-seronegative. Material: PBMCs.

As DNA, the CDR3 is TGTGCCAGCAGTCCCAGCGGGCCCTCCTCCTACGAGCAGTACTTC. It translates to CASSPSGPSSYEQYF. The chain couples TRBV28 to TRBJ2-7, with a possible D match to TRBD2 (6 bases). This CDR3 region has 15 residues. V was pared by 5 bases and J by 0 bases, with 14 bases between. Germline V CDR1 and CDR2: MDHEN, SYDVKM.